This T cell receptor (beta chain) was captured in a study of blood T cell repertoires in COVID-19. Clones were read by immunoSEQ multiplex PCR, and TCRdb kept only the in-frame ones, dropping some. The top ten hold about 11% of the sample, which has about 210,000 clones, approximately 81% seen once. Trimming cost V 6 bases and J 5 bases; bases outside gene matches: 11. Looked up from germline, CDR1 is MDHEN and CDR2 is SYDVKM. The CDR3 is 15 residues long. The receptor's source is a woman over 75 with COVID-19, enrolled during active disease. Sequencing was performed on peripheral blood. The genes are TRBV28 and TRBJ1-2, with TRBD1 matching 8 bases. The CDR3 spells CASRDRGEGTYGYTF. The DNA of the CDR3 is TGTGCCAGCAGAGACAGGGGCGAGGGGACATATGGCTACACCTTC.